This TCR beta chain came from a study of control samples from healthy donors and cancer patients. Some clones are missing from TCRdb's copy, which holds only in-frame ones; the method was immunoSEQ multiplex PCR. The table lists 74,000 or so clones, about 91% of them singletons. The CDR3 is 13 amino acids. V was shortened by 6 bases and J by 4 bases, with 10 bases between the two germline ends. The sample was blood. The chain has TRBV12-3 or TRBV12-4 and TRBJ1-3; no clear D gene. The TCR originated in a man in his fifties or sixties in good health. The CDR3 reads CASSAMTGNTIYF. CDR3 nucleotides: TGTGCCAGCAGCGCGATGACCGGAAACACCATATATTTT.